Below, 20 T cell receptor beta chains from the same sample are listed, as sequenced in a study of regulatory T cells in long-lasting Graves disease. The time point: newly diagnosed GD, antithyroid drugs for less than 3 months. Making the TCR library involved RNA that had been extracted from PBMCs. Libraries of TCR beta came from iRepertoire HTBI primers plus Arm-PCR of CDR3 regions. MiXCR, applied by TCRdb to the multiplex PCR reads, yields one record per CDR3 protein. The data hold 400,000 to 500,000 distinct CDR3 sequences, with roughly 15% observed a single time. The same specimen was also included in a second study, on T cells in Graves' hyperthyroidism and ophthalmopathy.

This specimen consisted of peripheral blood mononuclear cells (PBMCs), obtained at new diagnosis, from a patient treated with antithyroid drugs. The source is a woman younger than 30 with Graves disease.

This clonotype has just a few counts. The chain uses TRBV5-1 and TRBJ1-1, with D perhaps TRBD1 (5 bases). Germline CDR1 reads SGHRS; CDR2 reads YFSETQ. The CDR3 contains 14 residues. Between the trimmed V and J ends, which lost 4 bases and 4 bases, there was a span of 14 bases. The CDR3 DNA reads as TGCGCCAGCAGCCGCTTTGCGGGGGGCACTGAAGCTTTCTTT. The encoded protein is CASSRFAGGTEAFF.

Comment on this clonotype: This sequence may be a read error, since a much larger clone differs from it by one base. The CDR3 reads CASSPTTKGYGYTF. CDR3 sequence (DNA): TGTGCCAGCAGTCCAACCACGAAGGGCTATGGCTACACCTTC. The rearrangement uses TRBV27 and TRBJ1-2; no reliable D call. CDR3 size: 14 residues. V lost 5 bases and J lost 4, with 14 bases in between. Per germline, CDR1 MNHEY and CDR2 SMNVEV (reference sequence).

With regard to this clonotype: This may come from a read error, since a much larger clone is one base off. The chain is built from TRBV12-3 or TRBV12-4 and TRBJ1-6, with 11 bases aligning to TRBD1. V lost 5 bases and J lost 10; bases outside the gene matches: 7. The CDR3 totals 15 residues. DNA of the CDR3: TGTGCCAGCAGTACCGGACAGGGGGCTGTGTCACCCCTCCACTTT. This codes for CASSTGQGAVSPLHF.

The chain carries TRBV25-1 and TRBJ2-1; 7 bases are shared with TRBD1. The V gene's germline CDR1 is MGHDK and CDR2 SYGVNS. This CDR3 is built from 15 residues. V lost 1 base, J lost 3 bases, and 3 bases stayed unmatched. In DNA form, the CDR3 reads TGTGCCAGCAGTGAATCCCAGGGGGTCTACAATGAGCAGTTCTTC. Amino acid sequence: CASSESQGVYNEQFF.

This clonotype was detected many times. Written as DNA, the CDR3 is TGTGCCAGCAGTTTATACCCTAGCGGGAGCTACGAGCAGTACTTC. Translating gives CASSLYPSGSYEQYF. The rearrangement links TRBV27 to TRBJ2-7, with 10 bases aligning to TRBD2. The CDR3 runs 15 residues. J lost 3 bases, V lost 1 base, and 3 bases had no gene match. Germline V gene sequence: CDR1 MNHEY, CDR2 SMNVEV (reference sequence).

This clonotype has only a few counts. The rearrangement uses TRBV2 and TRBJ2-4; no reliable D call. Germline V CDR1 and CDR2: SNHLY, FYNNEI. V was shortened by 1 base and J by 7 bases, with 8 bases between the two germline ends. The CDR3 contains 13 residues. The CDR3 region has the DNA TGTGCCAGCAGTGAAGGCTTGGGTAACATTCAGTACTTC. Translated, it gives CASSEGLGNIQYF.

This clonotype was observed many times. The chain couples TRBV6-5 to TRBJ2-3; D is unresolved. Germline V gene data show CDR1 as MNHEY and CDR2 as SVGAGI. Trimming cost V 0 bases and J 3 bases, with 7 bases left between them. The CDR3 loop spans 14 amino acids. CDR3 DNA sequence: TGTGCCAGCAGTTACTCGAAAGGGACAGATACGCAGTATTTT. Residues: CASSYSKGTDTQYF.

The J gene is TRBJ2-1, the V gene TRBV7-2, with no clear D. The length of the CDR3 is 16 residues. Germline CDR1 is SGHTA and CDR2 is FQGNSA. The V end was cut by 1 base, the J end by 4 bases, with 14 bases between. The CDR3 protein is CASSLVGTKTYNEQFF. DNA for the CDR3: TGTGCCAGCAGCTTAGTTGGAACAAAGACTTACAATGAGCAGTTCTTC. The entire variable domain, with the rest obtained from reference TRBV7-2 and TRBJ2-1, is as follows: GAGVSQSPSNKVTEKGKDVELRCDPISGHTALYWYRQSLGQGLEFLIYFQGNSAPDKSGLPSDRFSAERTGGSVSTLTIQRTQQEDSAVYLCASSLVGTKTYNEQFFGPGTRLTVL.

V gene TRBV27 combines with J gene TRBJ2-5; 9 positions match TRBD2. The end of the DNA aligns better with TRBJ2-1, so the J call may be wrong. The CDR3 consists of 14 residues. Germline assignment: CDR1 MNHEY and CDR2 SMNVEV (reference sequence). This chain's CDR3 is CASGSGRGGNEQFF. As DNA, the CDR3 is TGTGCCAGTGGTAGCGGGCGGGGGGGGAATGAGCAGTTCTTC.

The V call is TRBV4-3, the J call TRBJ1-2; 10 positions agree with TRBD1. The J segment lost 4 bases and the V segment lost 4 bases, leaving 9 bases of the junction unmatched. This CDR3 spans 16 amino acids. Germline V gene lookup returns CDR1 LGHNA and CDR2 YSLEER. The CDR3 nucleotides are TGCGCCAGCAGCCGAGACGGACAGGGGGGAGGCTATGGCTACACCTTC. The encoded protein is CASSRDGQGGGYGYTF.

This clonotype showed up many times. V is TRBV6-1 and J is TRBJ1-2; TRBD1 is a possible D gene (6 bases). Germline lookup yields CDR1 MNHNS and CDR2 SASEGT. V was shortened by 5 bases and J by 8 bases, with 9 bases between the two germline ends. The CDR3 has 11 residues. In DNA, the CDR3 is TGTGCCAGCAGTATAGGACAGGGCTACACCTTC. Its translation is CASSIGQGYTF.

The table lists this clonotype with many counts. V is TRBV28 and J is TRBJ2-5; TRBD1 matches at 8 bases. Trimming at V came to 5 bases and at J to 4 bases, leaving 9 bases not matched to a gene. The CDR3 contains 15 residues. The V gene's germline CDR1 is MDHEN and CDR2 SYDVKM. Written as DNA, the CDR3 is TGTGCCAGCAGTCCCATGGACAGGGTGGGAGAGACCCAGTACTTC. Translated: CASSPMDRVGETQYF.

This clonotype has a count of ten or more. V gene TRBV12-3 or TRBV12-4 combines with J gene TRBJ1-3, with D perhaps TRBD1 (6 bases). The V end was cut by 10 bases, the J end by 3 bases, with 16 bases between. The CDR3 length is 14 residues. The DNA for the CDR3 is TGTGCCATAGTGACCAGGGGTGGTGGAAACACCATATATTTT. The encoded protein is CAIVTRGGGNTIYF.

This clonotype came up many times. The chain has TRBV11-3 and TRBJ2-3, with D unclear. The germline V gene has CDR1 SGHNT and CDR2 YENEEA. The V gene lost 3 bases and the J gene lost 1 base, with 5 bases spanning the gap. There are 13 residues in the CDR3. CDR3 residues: CASSFPGTDTQYF. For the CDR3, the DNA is TGTGCCAGCAGCTTCCCTGGCACAGATACGCAGTATTTT.

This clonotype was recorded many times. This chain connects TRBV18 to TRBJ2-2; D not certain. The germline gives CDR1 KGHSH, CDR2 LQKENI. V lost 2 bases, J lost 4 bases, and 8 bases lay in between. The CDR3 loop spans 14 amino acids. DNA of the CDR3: TGTGCCAGCTCACCAAGACGAGGCACCGGGGAGCTGTTTTTT. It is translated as CASSPRRGTGELFF.

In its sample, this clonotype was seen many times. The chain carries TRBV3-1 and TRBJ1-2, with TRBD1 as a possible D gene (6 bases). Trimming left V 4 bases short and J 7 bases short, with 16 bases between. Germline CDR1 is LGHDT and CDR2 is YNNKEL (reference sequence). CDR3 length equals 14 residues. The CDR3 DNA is TGTGCCAGCAGCCCGGGACATGCCTTTGGTGGCTACACCTTC. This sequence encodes CASSPGHAFGGYTF. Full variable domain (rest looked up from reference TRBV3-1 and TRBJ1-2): DTAVSQTPKYLVTQMGNDKSIKCEQNLGHDTMYWYKQDSKKFLKIMFSYNNKELIINETVPNRFSPKSPDKAHLNLHINSLELGDSAVYFCASSPGHAFGGYTFGSGTRLTVV.

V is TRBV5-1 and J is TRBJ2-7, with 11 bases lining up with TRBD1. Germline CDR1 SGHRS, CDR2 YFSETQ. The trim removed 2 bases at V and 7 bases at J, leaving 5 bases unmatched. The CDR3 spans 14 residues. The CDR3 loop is CASSFGQGAQEQYF. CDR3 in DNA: TGCGCCAGCAGCTTCGGACAGGGGGCGCAGGAGCAGTACTTC.

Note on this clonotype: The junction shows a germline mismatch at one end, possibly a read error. CDR3 bases: TGTGCCAGCAGCCAATGGAGTGAGAGCCAGTACTTC. It specifies CASSQWSESQYF. V usage is TRBV3-1 and J usage is TRBJ2-5; D ambiguous. CDR1 and CDR2 (germline): LGHDT, YNNKEL (reference sequence). The CDR3 is made up of 12 amino acids.

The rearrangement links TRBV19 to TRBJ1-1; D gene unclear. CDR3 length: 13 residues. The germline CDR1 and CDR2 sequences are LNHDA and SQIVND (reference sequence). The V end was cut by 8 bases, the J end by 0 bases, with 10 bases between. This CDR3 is CASCTRVNTEAFF. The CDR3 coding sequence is TGTGCCAGTTGCACACGGGTGAACACTGAAGCTTTCTTT.

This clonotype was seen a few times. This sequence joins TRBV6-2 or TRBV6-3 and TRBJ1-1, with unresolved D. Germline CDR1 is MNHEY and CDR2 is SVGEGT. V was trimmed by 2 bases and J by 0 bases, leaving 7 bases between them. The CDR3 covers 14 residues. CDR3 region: CASSYGWMNTEAFF. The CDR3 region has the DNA TGTGCCAGCAGTTACGGATGGATGAACACTGAAGCTTTCTTT.